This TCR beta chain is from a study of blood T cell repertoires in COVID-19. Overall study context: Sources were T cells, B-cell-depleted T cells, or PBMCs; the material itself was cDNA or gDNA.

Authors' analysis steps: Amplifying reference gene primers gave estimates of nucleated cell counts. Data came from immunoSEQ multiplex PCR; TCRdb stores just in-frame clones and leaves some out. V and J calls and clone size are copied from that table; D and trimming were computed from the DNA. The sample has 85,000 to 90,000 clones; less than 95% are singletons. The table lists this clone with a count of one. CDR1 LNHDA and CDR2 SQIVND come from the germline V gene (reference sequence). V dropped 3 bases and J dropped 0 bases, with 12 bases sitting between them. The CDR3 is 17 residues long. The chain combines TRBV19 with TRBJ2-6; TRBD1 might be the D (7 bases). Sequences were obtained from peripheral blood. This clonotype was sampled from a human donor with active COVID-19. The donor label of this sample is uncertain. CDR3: CASSIGGGSSGANVLTF. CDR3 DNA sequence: TGTGCCAGTAGTATCGGAGGGGGCAGCTCTGGGGCCAACGTCCTGACTTTC.